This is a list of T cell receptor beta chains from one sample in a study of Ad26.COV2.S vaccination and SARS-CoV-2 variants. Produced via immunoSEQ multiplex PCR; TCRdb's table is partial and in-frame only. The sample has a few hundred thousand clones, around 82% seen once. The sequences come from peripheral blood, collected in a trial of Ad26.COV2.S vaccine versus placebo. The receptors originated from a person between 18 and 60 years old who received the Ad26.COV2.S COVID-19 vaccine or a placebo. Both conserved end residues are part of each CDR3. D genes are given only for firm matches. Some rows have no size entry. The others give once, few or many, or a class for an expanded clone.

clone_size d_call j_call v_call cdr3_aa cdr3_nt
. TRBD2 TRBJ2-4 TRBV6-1 CASSGLGLAGNSKNIQYF TGTGCCAGCAGTGGGTTGGGACTAGCGGGCAACAGTAAAAACATTCAGTACTTC
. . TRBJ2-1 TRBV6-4 CASSVGRRPGSNEQFF TGTGCCAGCAGTGTTGGGAGGCGGCCAGGTTCCAATGAGCAGTTCTTC
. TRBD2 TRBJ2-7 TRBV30 CAWRLQAGGAEQYF TGTGCCTGGAGGTTACAGGCGGGAGGGGCCGAGCAGTACTTC
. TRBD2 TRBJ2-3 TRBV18 CASSPPPGEGDTQYF TGTGCCAGCTCACCGCCTCCGGGGGAGGGAGATACGCAGTATTTT
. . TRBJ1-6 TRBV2 CASSDVQNSPLHF TGTGCCAGCAGTGATGTCCAGAATTCACCCCTCCACTTT
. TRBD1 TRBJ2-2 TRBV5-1 CASSLQGVTNTGELFF TGCGCCAGCAGCCTCCAGGGGGTTACGAACACCGGGGAGCTGTTTTTT
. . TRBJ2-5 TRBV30 CAWSVTRGETQYF TGTGCCTGGAGTGTAACCAGGGGTGAGACCCAGTACTTC
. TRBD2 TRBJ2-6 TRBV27 CASRTTLRGDSGANVLTF TGTGCCAGCAGGACGACTTTGCGGGGGGACTCTGGGGCCAACGTCCTGACTTTC
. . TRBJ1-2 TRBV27 CASTKGNGGGGYGYTF TGTGCCAGCACCAAAGGAAATGGGGGTGGTGGCTATGGCTACACCTTC
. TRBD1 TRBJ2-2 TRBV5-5 CASSLWDSYFTGELFF TGTGCCAGCAGCTTGTGGGACAGTTATTTCACCGGGGAGCTGTTTTTT
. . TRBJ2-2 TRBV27 CASSSHGQGLTGELFF TGTGCCAGCAGTTCTCACGGCCAGGGGCTAACCGGGGAGCTGTTTTTT
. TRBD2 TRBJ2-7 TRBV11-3 CASSFQRGSYEQYF TGTGCCAGCAGCTTCCAGCGGGGTTCCTACGAGCAGTACTTC
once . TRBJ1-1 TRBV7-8 CASSPYGNGEAFF TGTGCCAGCAGCCCCTACGGGAACGGTGAAGCTTTCTTT
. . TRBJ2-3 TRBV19 CASSIMSLGTDTQYF TGTGCCAGTAGTATTATGTCCTTGGGGACAGATACGCAGTATTTT
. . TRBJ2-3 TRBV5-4 CASSWGSAGGPTDTQYF TGTGCCAGCAGCTGGGGGTCCGCAGGGGGGCCCACAGATACGCAGTATTTT
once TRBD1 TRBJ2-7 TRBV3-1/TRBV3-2 CASSQGPGTGNYEQYF TGTGCCAGCAGCCAAGGGCCGGGGACAGGAAACTACGAGCAGTACTTC
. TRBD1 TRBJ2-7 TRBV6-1 CASSEWGRGPYEQYF TGTGCCAGCAGTGAATGGGGCAGGGGGCCCTACGAGCAGTACTTC
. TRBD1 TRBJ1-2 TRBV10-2 CASSEGQGNGYTF TGCGCCAGCAGTGAGGGACAGGGTAACGGCTACACCTTC
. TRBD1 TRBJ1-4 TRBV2 CASRRQGLDEKLFF TGTGCCAGCAGGAGACAGGGCCTGGACGAAAAACTGTTTTTT
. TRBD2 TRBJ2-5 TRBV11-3 CASGTVGGEETQYF TGTGCCAGCGGCACCGTGGGGGGGGAAGAGACCCAGTACTTC
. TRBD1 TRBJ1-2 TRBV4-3 CASSQRGTGDYGYTF TGCGCCAGCAGCCAAAGGGGGACAGGGGACTATGGCTACACCTTC
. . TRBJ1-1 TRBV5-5 CASSRDQVRSTEAFF TGTGCCAGCAGCCGAGATCAGGTGAGGTCCACTGAAGCTTTCTTT
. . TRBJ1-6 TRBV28 CARFSSPLHF TGTGCCAGGTTTAGTTCACCCCTCCACTTT
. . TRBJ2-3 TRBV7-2 CASSLGVGPADTQYF TGTGCCAGCAGCTTAGGGGTGGGGCCTGCAGATACGCAGTATTTT
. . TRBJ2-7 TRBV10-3 CAISDGFREQYF TGTGCCATCAGCGACGGGTTCCGAGAGCAGTACTTC
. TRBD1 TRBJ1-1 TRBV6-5 CASTLGQVHTEAFF TGTGCCAGCACCTTAGGACAGGTTCACACTGAAGCTTTCTTT
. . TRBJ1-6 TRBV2 CASSGEGGDDSPLHF TGTGCCAGCAGTGGAGAAGGAGGGGATGATTCACCCCTCCACTTT
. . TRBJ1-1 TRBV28 CASSFGGGVSEAFF TGTGCCAGCAGTTTCGGGGGCGGGGTTTCAGAAGCTTTCTTT
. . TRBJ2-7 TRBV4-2 CASSQFGELGQYF TGTGCCAGCAGCCAATTCGGCGAACTCGGGCAGTACTTC
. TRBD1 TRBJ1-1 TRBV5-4 CASSLGQDPEAFF TGTGCCAGCAGCTTAGGACAGGACCCTGAAGCTTTCTTT
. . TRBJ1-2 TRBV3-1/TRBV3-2 CASSQGVIGYTF TGTGCCAGCAGCCAGGGGGTCATAGGCTACACCTTC
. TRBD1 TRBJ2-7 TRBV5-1 CASSIPGQVGEQYF TGCGCCAGCAGTATCCCGGGACAGGTTGGCGAGCAGTACTTC
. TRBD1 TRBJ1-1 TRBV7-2 CASSNRGRTEAFF TGTGCCAGCAGTAATAGGGGGCGGACTGAAGCTTTCTTT
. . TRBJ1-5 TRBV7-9 CASSFGDQPQHF TGTGCCAGCAGCTTTGGGGATCAGCCCCAGCATTTT
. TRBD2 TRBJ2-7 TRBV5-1 CASSLNLAGVLYEQYF TGCGCCAGCAGCTTAAATCTAGCGGGAGTGCTCTACGAGCAGTACTTC
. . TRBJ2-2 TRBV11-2 CASNKILRGNTGELFF TGTGCCAGCAACAAAATCCTTCGGGGGAACACCGGGGAGCTGTTTTTT
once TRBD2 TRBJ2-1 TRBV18 CASSRHLAGNYNEQFF TGTGCCAGCTCACGGCATCTAGCGGGTAACTACAATGAGCAGTTCTTC
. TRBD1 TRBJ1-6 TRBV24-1 CATSDGQVNSPLHF TGTGCCACCAGTGATGGACAGGTTAATTCACCCCTCCACTTT
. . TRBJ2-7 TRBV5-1 CASSSFPGAYEQYF TGCGCCAGCAGCTCCTTTCCAGGGGCTTACGAGCAGTACTTC
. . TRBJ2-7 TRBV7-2 CASSLGRISSYEQYF TGTGCCAGCAGCTTAGGAAGGATTAGCTCCTACGAGCAGTACTTC
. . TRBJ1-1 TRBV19 CASSRAVEYTEAFF TGTGCCAGTAGTCGGGCGGTTGAATACACTGAAGCTTTCTTT
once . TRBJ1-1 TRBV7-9 CASSDGEANTEAFF TGTGCCAGCAGCGACGGTGAGGCGAACACTGAAGCTTTCTTT
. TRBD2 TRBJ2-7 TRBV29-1 CSVEPSGHYEQYF TGCAGCGTTGAGCCTAGCGGACACTACGAGCAGTACTTC
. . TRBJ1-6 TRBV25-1 CASSVSGNDSPLHF TGTGCCAGCAGTGTTTCAGGGAACGATTCACCCCTCCACTTT
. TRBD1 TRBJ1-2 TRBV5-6 CASSLIGLGQGGYGYTF TGTGCCAGCAGCTTGATCGGGTTGGGACAGGGTGGCTATGGCTACACCTTC
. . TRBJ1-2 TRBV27 CASSAGVLSGYTF TGTGCCAGCAGTGCCGGGGTTCTCTCTGGCTACACCTTC
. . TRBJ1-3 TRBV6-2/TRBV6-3 CASSYSRNTIYF TGTGCCAGCAGTTACTCGAGAAACACCATATATTTT
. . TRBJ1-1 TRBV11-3 CASSSNTGALNTEAFF TGTGCCAGCAGCTCAAACACCGGGGCTTTGAACACTGAAGCTTTCTTT
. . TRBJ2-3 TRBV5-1 CASSYGSGASTDTQYF TGCGCCAGCAGCTACGGATCAGGGGCTAGCACAGATACGCAGTATTTT
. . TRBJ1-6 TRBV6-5 CASFSRGTGYSPLHF TGTGCCAGCTTCTCCCGGGGGACGGGTTATTCACCCCTCCACTTT
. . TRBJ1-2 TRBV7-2 CASSLHYGYTF TGTGCCAGCAGCTTACACTATGGCTACACCTTC
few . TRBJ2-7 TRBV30 CAWSVRGPIDYEQYF TGTGCCTGGAGTGTACGGGGGCCCATAGACTACGAGCAGTACTTC
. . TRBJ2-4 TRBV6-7 CASSYRERKLAKNIQYF TGTGCCAGCAGTTACCGTGAGCGAAAATTAGCCAAAAACATTCAGTACTTC
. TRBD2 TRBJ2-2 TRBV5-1 CASSRGLAGSNTGELFF TGCGCCAGCAGCCGGGGACTAGCGGGGTCGAACACCGGGGAGCTGTTTTTT
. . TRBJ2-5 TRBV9 CASSVAQKETQYF TGTGCCAGCAGCGTAGCACAGAAAGAGACCCAGTACTTC